The TCR beta chain under discussion was sequenced for a study of T cell responses to AZD1222 COVID-19 vaccine. Study findings and constraints: Breadth and depth of Spike-specific TCRs rose after two AZD1222 doses. Donors were chiefly white British, with a greater number of females, and clonal diversity was perhaps underestimated.

This CDR3 spans 12 amino acids. With 3 bases removed from V and 5 bases from J, the gap between germline ends came to 10 bases. Germline-derived CDR1 and CDR2 are DFQATT and SNEGSKA (reference sequence). As to this clone: The target antigen is unknown.

Assay: immunoSEQ multiplex PCR; the TCRdb copy retains only in-frame clones and omits some. The table lists approximately 120,000 clones, around 93% of them singletons, with less than 9.5% in the top ten. J is TRBJ1-2 and V is TRBV20-1; D is uncertain. This TCR derives from an adult in good health. Here the sequenced sample was peripheral blood, taken on day 0 of AZD1222 vaccination. DNA of the CDR3: TGCAGTGCTAGTGAAGGAGGGTATGGCTACACCTTC. Translation: CSASEGGYGYTF.